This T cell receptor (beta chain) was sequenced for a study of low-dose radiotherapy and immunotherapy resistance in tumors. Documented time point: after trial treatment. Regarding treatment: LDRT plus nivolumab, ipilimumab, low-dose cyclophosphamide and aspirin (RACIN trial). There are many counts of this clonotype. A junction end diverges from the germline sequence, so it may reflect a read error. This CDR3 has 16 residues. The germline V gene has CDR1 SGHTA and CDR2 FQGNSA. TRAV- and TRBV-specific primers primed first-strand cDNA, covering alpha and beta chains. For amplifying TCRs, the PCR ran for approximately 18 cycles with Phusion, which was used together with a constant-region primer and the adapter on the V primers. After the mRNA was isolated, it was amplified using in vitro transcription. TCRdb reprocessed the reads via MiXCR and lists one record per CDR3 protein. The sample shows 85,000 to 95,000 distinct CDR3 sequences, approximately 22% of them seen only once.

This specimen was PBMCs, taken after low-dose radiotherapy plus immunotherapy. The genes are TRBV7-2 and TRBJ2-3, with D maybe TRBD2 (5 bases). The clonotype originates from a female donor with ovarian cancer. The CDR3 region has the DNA TGTGCCAGCAGGTTAGAGCGCAGCGGTCGCACAGATACGCAGTATTTT. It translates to CASRLERSGRTDTQYF.